This T cell receptor beta chain was sequenced during a study of blood T cell repertoires in COVID-19. About the research overall: COVID-19 samples from acute and convalescent phases originated in the United States, Italy and Spain.

In its sample, this clone was seen a few times. Study processing details: Scientists estimated how many nucleated cells there were by amplifying reference gene primers. The method was immunoSEQ multiplex PCR; TCRdb's version includes in-frame clones alone and lacks a portion of them. The D gene and trimming were derived from the DNA, and the V and J assignments and clone size from that table. The sample carries tens of thousands of clones, more than 80% recorded once. Between the trimmed V and J ends, which lost 1 base and 0 bases, there was a span of 16 bases. The CDR3 runs 18 residues. CDR1 and CDR2 from the germline V gene are MGHRA and YSYEKL.

Sequenced material: peripheral blood. The sequence derives from a woman of 80 years or more with active or convalescent COVID-19. The chain uses TRBV4-1 and TRBJ1-3; no definite D call. CDR3 sequence: CASSQVWLGRTSGNTIYF. In DNA form, the CDR3 reads TGCGCCAGCAGCCAAGTCTGGTTGGGCAGAACCTCTGGAAACACCATATATTTT.